Reported below is one T cell receptor (beta chain). This specimen belongs to a study of technical replicates of blood from a handful of donors. Trimming took 3 bases from V and 4 from J; bases not matched to a gene: 10. Germline V lookup: CDR1 MNHEY, CDR2 SMNVEV (reference sequence). The CDR3 is made up of 16 amino acids. The protocol was immunoSEQ multiplex PCR, while the TCRdb copy is restricted to in-frame clones and leaves out a portion. Of some 63,000 clones listed, approximately 87% were seen once; the top ten hold around 5.2%. This clonotype originated in a human donor in good health. Some clones in this sample may be carry-over from other donors' samples. The J gene is TRBJ2-3, the V gene TRBV27, with 7 bases identical to TRBD2. The sample comprised PBMCs. CDR3 sequence reads: CASSLVAWGRADTQYF. Here the CDR3 DNA reads TGTGCCAGCAGTTTGGTAGCCTGGGGGAGGGCAGATACGCAGTATTTT.